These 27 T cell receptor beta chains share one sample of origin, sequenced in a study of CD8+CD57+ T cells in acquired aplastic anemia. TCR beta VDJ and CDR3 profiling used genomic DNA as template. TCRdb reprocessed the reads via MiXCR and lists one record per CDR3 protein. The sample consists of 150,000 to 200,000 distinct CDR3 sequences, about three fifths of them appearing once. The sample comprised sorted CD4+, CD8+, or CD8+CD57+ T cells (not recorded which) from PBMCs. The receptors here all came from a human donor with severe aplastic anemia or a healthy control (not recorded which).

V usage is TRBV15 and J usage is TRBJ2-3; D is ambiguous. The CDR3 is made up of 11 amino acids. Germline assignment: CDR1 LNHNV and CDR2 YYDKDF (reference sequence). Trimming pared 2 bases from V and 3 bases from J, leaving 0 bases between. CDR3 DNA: TGTGCCACCAGCAGAACAGATACGCAGTATTTT. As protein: CATSRTDTQYF. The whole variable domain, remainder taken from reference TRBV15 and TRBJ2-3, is DAMVIQNPRYQVTQFGKPVTLSCSQTLNHNVMYWYQQKSSQAPKLLFHYYDKDFNNEADTPDNFQSRRPNTSFCFLDIRSPGLGDTAMYLCATSRTDTQYFGPGTRLTVL.

The CDR3 loop reads CASSLTGGTGGNEQFF. DNA for the CDR3: TGTGCCAGCAGCTTAACTGGGGGGACAGGGGGGAATGAGCAGTTCTTC. This chain joins TRBV7-9 and TRBJ2-1, with 11 bases lining up with TRBD1. The germline V gene encodes CDR1 SEHNR and CDR2 FQNEAQ (reference sequence). The ends lost 2 bases at V and 7 bases at J; junction bases unmatched: 7. The CDR3 runs 16 residues.

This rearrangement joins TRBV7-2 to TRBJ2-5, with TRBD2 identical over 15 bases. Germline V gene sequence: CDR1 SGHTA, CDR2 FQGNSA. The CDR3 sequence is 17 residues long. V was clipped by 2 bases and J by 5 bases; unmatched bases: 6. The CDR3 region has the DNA TGTGCCAGCAGCTTATGGGGACTAGCGGGGGGTCAGGAGACCCAGTACTTC. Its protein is CASSLWGLAGGQETQYF.

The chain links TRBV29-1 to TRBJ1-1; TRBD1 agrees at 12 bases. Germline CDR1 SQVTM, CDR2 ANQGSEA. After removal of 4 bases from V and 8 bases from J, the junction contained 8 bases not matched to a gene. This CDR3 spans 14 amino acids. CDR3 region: CSVAVGQGAREAFF. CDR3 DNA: TGCAGCGTTGCCGTGGGACAGGGGGCGCGCGAAGCTTTCTTT.

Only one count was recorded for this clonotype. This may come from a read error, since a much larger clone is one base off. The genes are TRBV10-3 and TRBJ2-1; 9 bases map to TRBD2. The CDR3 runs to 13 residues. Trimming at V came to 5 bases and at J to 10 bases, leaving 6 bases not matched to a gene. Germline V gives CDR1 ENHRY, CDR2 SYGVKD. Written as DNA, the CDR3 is TGTGCCATCAGTTGGACTAGCGTTCAGGAGCAGTTCTTC. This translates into CAISWTSVQEQFF.

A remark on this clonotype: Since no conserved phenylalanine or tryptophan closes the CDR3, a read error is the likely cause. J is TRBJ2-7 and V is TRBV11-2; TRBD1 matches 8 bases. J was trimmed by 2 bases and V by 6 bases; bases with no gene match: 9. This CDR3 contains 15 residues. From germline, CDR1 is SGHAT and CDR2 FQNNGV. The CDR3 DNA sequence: TGTGCCAGCAGATCCGATGACAGGGGAACCTACGAGCAGTACCTC. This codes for CASRSDDRGTYEQYL.

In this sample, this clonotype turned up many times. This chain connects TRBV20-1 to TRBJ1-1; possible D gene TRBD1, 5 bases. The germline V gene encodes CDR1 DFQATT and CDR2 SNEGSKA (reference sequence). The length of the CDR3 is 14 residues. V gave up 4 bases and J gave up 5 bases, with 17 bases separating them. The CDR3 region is CSATAGGAVTEAFF. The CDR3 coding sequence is TGCAGTGCTACGGCCGGAGGGGCTGTGACTGAAGCTTTCTTT.

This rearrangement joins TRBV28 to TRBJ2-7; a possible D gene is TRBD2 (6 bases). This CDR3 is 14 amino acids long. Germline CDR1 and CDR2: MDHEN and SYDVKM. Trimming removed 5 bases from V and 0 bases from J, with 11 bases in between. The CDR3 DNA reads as TGTGCCAGCAGTCGAGGACTACGCTCCTACGAGCAGTACTTC. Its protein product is CASSRGLRSYEQYF.

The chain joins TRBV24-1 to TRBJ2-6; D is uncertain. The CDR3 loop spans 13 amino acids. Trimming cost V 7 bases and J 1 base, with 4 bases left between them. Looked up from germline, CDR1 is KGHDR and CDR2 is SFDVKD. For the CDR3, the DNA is TGTGCCACCAGGGAGTCTGGGGCCAACGTCCTGACTTTC. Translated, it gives CATRESGANVLTF.

CDR3 protein: CASSPGSYSGGAGSTDTQYF. As DNA, the CDR3 is TGTGCCAGCAGCCCCGGAAGCTATAGCGGGGGGGCCGGCAGCACAGATACGCAGTATTTT. The chain has TRBV7-9 and TRBJ2-3; 11 positions match TRBD2. This CDR3 contains 20 residues. CDR1 is SEHNR, CDR2 FQNEAQ, per germline (reference sequence). V trimming: 5 bases; J trimming: 0 bases; junction bases outside the gene matches: 16.

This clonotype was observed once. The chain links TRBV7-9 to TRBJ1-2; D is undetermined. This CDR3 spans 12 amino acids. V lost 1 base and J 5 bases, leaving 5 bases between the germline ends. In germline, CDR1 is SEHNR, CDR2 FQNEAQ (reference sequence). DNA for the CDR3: TGTGCCAGCAGCTTAGAACCTTATGGCTACACCTTC. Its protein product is CASSLEPYGYTF. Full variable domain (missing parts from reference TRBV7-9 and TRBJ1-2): DTGVSQNPRHKITKRGQNVTFRCDPISEHNRLYWYRQTLGQGPEFLTYFQNEAQLEKSRLLSDRFSAERPKGSFSTLEIQRTEQGDSAMYLCASSLEPYGYTFGSGTRLTVV.

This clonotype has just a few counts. CDR3 region: CSASPSGRAYEQYF. As DNA, the CDR3 is TGCAGTGCTAGTCCTAGCGGGAGGGCCTACGAGCAGTACTTC. J is TRBJ2-7 and V is TRBV20-1; 12 bases fit TRBD2. V shed 3 bases and J 2 bases; nucleotides not matched to a gene: 2. CDR1 and CDR2 (germline): DFQATT, SNEGSKA (reference sequence). The CDR3 consists of 14 residues.

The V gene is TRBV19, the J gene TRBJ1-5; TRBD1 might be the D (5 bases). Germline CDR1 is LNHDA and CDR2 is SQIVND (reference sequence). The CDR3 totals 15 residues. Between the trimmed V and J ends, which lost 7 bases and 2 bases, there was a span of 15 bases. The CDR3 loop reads CASTPPGTGNQPQHF. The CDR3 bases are TGTGCCAGTACCCCTCCAGGGACCGGCAATCAGCCCCAGCATTTT.

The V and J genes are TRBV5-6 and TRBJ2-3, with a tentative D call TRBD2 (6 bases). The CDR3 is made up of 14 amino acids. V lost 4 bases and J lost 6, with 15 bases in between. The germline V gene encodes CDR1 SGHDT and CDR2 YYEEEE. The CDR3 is CASSLTSIEDTQYF. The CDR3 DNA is TGTGCCAGCAGCCTGACTAGTATCGAGGATACGCAGTATTTT.

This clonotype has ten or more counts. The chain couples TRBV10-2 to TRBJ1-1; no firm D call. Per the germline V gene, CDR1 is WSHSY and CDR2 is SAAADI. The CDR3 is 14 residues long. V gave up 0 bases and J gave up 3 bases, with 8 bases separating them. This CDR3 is CASSESAEYTEAFF. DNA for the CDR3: TGCGCCAGCAGTGAGTCCGCGGAATACACTGAAGCTTTCTTT.

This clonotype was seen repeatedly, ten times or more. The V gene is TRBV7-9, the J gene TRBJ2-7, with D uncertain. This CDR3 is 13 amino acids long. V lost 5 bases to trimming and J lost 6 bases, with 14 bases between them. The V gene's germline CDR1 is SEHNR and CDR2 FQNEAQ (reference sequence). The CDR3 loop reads CASSPPAESEQYF. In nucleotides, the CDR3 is TGTGCCAGCAGCCCCCCGGCGGAAAGCGAGCAGTACTTC.

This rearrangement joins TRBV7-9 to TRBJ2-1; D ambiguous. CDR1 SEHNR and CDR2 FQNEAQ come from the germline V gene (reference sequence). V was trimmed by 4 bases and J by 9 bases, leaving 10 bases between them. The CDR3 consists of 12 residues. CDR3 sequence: CASSSIRVEQFF. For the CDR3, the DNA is TGTGCCAGCAGCTCAATCCGCGTTGAGCAGTTCTTC.

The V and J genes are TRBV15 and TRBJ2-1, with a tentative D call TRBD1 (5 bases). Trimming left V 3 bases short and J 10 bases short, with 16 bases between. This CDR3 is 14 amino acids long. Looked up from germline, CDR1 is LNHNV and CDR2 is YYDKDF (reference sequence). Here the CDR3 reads CATSSLLGAVEQFF. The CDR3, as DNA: TGTGCCACCAGCAGTCTGCTAGGGGCTGTGGAGCAGTTCTTC.

Here the CDR3 reads CSAPGYNEQFF. The CDR3 coding sequence is TGCAGTGCCCCGGGGTACAATGAGCAGTTCTTC. The rearrangement uses TRBV20-1 and TRBJ2-1, with D tentatively TRBD2 (5 bases). V was clipped by 6 bases and J by 4 bases, with 7 bases between them. This CDR3 has 11 amino acids. Germline assignment: CDR1 DFQATT and CDR2 SNEGSKA (reference sequence).

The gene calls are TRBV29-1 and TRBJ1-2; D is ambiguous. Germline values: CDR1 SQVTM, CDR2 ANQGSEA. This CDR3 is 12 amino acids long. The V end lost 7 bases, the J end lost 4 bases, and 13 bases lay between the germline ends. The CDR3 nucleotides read TGCAGCGCAAAGGACGGAGGCTATGGCTACACCTTC. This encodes CSAKDGGYGYTF.

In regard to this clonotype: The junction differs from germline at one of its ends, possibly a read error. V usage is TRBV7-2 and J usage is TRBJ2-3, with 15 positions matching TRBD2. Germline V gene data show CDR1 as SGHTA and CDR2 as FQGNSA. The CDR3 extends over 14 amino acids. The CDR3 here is CASSIGLAGGRVDF. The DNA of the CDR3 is TGTGCCAGCAGCATAGGACTAGCGGGGGGGCGCGTGGATTTT. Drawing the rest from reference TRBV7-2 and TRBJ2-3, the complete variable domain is GAGVSQSPSNKVTEKGKDVELRCDPISGHTALYWYRQSLGQGLEFLIYFQGNSAPDKSGLPSDRFSAERTGGSVSTLTIQRTQQEDSAVYLCASSIGLAGGRVDFGPGTRLTVL.

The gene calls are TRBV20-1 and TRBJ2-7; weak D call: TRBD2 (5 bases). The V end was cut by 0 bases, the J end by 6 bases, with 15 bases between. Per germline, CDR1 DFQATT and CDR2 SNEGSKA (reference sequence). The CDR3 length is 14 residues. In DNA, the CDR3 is TGCAGTGCTAGAGACTTCCTAGCCTTAGGCGAGCAGTACTTC. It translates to CSARDFLALGEQYF.

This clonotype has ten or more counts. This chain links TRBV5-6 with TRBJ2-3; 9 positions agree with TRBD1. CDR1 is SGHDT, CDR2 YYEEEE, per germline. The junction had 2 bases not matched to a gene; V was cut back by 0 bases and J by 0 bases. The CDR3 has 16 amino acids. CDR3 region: CASSLVGQGSTDTQYF. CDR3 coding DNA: TGTGCCAGCAGCTTGGTAGGACAGGGGAGCACAGATACGCAGTATTTT.

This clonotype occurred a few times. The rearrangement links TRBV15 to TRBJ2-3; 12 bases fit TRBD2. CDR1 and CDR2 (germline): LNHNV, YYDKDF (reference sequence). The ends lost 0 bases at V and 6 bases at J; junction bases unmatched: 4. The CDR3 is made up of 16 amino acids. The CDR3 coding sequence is TGTGCCACCAGCAGAGAACTAGCGGGGGGAGGGGATACGCAGTATTTT. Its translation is CATSRELAGGGDTQYF.

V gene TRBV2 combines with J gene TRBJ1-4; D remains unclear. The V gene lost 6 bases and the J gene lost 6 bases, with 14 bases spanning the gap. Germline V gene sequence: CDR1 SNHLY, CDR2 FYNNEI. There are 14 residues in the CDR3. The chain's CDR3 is CASSEEDAYEKLFF. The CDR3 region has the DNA TGTGCCAGCAGCGAGGAGGACGCCTATGAAAAACTGTTTTTT.

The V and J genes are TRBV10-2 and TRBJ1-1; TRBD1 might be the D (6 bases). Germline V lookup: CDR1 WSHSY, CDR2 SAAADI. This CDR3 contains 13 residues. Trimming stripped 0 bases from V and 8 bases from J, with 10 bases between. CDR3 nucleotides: TGCGCCAGCAGTGAGTCGAGGACAGAAGAAGCTTTCTTT. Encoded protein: CASSESRTEEAFF.

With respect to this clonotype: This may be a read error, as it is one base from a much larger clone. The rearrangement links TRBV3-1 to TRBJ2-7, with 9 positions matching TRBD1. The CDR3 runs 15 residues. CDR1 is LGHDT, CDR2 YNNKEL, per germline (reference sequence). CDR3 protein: CASSLLPGQGIELYF. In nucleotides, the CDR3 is TGTGCCAGCAGCCTTTTACCGGGACAGGGAATCGAGCTGTACTTC.